A selection of T cell receptor beta chains follows, all from one sample in a study of cytomegalovirus exposure and HLA in healthy donors. The method was immunoSEQ multiplex PCR; TCRdb's version includes in-frame clones alone and lacks a portion of them. The sample lists approximately 150,000 clones, around 79% seen once, with around 2.4% in the top ten. Sequences were obtained from PBMCs. The source of these receptors is a female donor in good health and CMV-seronegative. The conserved cysteine and the conserved F or W are not part of the CDR3 here. Some rows have no size entry. The others give once, few or many, or a class for an expanded clone.

>TRBV30|TRBJ2-1|few
AWSVFRASHSGRAATYNEQF
>TRBV6-1|TRBJ1-5|.
ASRGQGAVGQPQH
>TRBV23-1|TRBJ2-1|.
AQGPGLAGGPEVNEQF
>TRBV10-3|TRBJ2-1|.
AISARKGGNEQF
>TRBV12-5|TRBJ1-2|.
ASGLEVGHAGYT
>TRBV28|TRBJ1-2|few
ASSLGQNYGYT
>TRBV30|TRBJ2-7|.
AWRASGAYEQY
>TRBV9|TRBJ2-1|.
ASSVGTTHNEQF
>TRBV19|TRBJ2-1|.
ASSRDSGSGSEQF
>TRBV27|TRBJ1-1|.
ASSLRGLLAEAF
>TRBV27|TRBJ1-4|.
ASSLRGHHEKLF
>TRBV28|TRBJ2-7|.
ASSLTRYEQY
>TRBV4-3|TRBJ2-1|.
ASSQESRTSGRGLAYYNEQF
>TRBV5-4|TRBJ2-5|.
ASSLVTEGETQY
>TRBV7-2|TRBJ1-2|few
ASSFEGVYGYT
>TRBV28|TRBJ2-4|.
ASSPGLAGGDTY
>TRBV29-1|TRBJ2-1|.
SVKPSGSGYEQF
>TRBV6-4|TRBJ2-2|once
ASSRLAGGTGELF
>TRBV7-6|TRBJ2-1|few
ASGWTDSSYNEQF
>TRBV5-4|TRBJ2-3|once
ASSLRPGAASGKDTQY
>TRBV25-1|TRBJ1-1|few
ASRRAMNTEAF
>TRBV10-1|TRBJ2-3|.
ASSEVRGATTDTQY
>TRBV27|TRBJ1-5|.
ASRLRGGMSNQPQH
>TRBV29-1|TRBJ2-1|.
SVEGLRDGDEQF
>TRBV18|TRBJ2-2|.
ASSPRPGSGAGELF
>TRBV7-9|TRBJ2-1|.
ASSLGSGDYNEQF
>TRBV7-2|TRBJ2-5|few
ASSLRRGLQETQY
>TRBV6-5|TRBJ1-3|.
ASSLSGAGNTIY
>TRBV10-2|TRBJ2-7|.
ASSVPRQGDEQY
>TRBV4-1|TRBJ2-3|.
ASSQDQRGGTDTQY
>TRBV15|TRBJ2-1|.
ATSRDPLAGEDEQF